The rows below give T cell receptor beta chains drawn from one sample of a study of cytomegalovirus exposure and HLA in healthy donors. Clones were sequenced by immunoSEQ multiplex PCR, and TCRdb holds only the in-frame ones, with some missing. This sample has around 230,000 clones; over 80% occur once, and the top ten carry 6%. The sequenced sample consisted of PBMCs. The source of these receptors is a man aged 35 to 55 in good health and CMV-seropositive. CDR3s include the opening cysteine and the closing phenylalanine or tryptophan. The D gene is left open where the match is weak. A row's size may be missing; if present it is once, few, many or a size class.

J gene	V gene	D gene	clone size	CDR3 protein	CDR3 DNA
TRBJ2-6	TRBV7-6	.	once	CASSLEVHGSSGANVLTF	TGTGCCAGCAGCCTGGAAGTGCACGGGTCCTCTGGGGCCAACGTCCTGACTTTC
TRBJ2-3	TRBV6-1	.	.	CASSERGSTDTQYF	TGTGCCAGCAGTGAAAGGGGCAGCACAGATACGCAGTATTTT
TRBJ2-3	TRBV11-2	TRBD1	.	CASSLEGTGAPTDTQYF	TGTGCCAGCAGCTTAGAAGGGACAGGGGCACCCACAGATACGCAGTATTTT
TRBJ2-5	TRBV6-5	.	.	CASSYSSRETQYF	TGTGCCAGCAGTTACTCGTCGAGAGAGACCCAGTACTTC
TRBJ1-2	TRBV7-9	TRBD1	.	CASSLGGQGRSGGYTF	TGTGCCAGCAGCTTAGGGGGACAGGGGAGGTCCGGTGGCTACACCTTC
TRBJ2-7	TRBV15	.	.	CATSRDLEEYEQYF	TGTGCCACCAGCAGAGATTTGGAGGAATACGAGCAGTACTTC
TRBJ2-1	TRBV6-5	TRBD1	once	CASITGDEQFF	TGTGCCAGCATCACAGGGGATGAGCAGTTCTTC
TRBJ2-3	TRBV6-1	.	.	CASRRNRVGDTQYF	TGTGCCAGCAGAAGGAACAGGGTCGGAGATACGCAGTATTTT
TRBJ2-3	TRBV18	TRBD2	.	CASSHRTSGYADTQYF	TGTGCCAGCTCACACCGAACTAGCGGCTACGCAGATACGCAGTATTTT
TRBJ1-2	TRBV19	TRBD1	.	CASSIRTGHYGYTF	TGTGCCAGTAGTATACGGACAGGGCACTATGGCTACACCTTC
TRBJ2-1	TRBV7-2	.	once	CASSSRTTQLVHEQFF	TGTGCCAGCAGCTCCCGGACTACCCAATTGGTACATGAGCAGTTCTTC
TRBJ2-5	TRBV19	TRBD2	.	CASSARLAGDWETQYF	TGTGCCAGTAGTGCCCGACTAGCGGGAGATTGGGAGACCCAGTACTTC
TRBJ1-5	TRBV7-9	.	.	CASSPDIQPQHF	TGTGCCAGCAGCCCGGACATTCAGCCCCAGCATTTT
TRBJ2-7	TRBV5-1	TRBD2	.	CASSLGEGLEQYF	TGCGCCAGCAGCTTGGGGGAGGGTCTCGAGCAGTACTTC
TRBJ1-5	TRBV18	.	.	CASSPGGGNQPQHF	TGTGCCAGCTCACCAGGAGGGGGCAATCAGCCCCAGCATTTT
TRBJ2-3	TRBV7-8	.	.	CASSLISDTDTQYF	TGTGCCAGCAGCTTAATATCAGACACAGATACGCAGTATTTT
TRBJ2-3	TRBV19	.	.	CASTGSYTDTQYF	TGTGCCAGTACGGGGAGTTACACAGATACGCAGTATTTT
TRBJ1-4	TRBV19	.	once	CASSIAAGHNEKLFF	TGTGCCAGTAGTATAGCGGCAGGCCATAATGAAAAACTGTTTTTT
TRBJ2-1	TRBV6-1	.	.	CASMESGSYNEQFF	TGTGCCAGCATGGAGAGCGGATCCTACAATGAGCAGTTCTTC
TRBJ1-1	TRBV5-5	TRBD1	.	CASTLYRGQVNTEAFF	TGTGCCAGCACCCTCTACCGTGGACAGGTGAACACTGAAGCTTTCTTT
TRBJ2-5	TRBV7-9	TRBD2	.	CASSYATSGETQYF	TGTGCCAGCAGCTATGCGACTAGCGGAGAGACCCAGTACTTC
TRBJ2-7	TRBV6-6	.	.	CASSYSAGNEQYF	TGTGCCAGCAGTTACTCGGCAGGGAACGAGCAGTACTTC
TRBJ2-2	TRBV18	.	.	CASSPGLQVEGTGELFF	TGTGCCAGCTCACCGGGACTCCAGGTGGAGGGCACCGGGGAGCTGTTTTTT
TRBJ1-3	TRBV7-8	.	.	CASTLAGEDTIYF	TGTGCCAGCACCCTGGCGGGGGAGGACACCATATATTTT
TRBJ2-7	TRBV14	.	few	CASSRDTTFSYEQYF	TGTGCCAGCAGCCGGGACACGACTTTCTCCTACGAGCAGTACTTC
TRBJ2-7	TRBV12-5	TRBD2	.	CASGSVAGGGSYEQYF	TGTGCTAGTGGTTCCGTAGCGGGAGGGGGCTCCTACGAGCAGTACTTC
TRBJ2-2	TRBV5-6	TRBD1	.	CASTGGARTGELFF	TGTGCCAGCACAGGGGGCGCGAGGACCGGGGAGCTGTTTTTT
TRBJ2-7	TRBV7-8	.	.	CASSLVERDPYEQYF	TGTGCCAGCAGCTTAGTTGAGAGGGATCCCTACGAGCAGTACTTC
TRBJ1-2	TRBV5-4	.	.	CASKEQGLEYGYTF	TGTGCCAGCAAGGAGCAGGGTCTGGAATATGGCTACACCTTC